Listed below are T cell receptor beta chains from one sample, sequenced in a study of T cell repertoires in cytomegalovirus infection. No antigen has been assigned to these receptors. TCRdb re-derived calls from the reads in MiXCR, one entry per CDR3 protein. The sample contains hundreds of thousands of distinct CDR3 sequences, about 42% of which appear only once. The sequencing used cultured PBMCs, collected from culture after CMV antigen stimulation. These receptors came from a human donor in good health (CMV status not recorded). Some clones in this sample may be carry-over from other donors' samples. Both conserved end residues are part of each CDR3. The order of the fields is D gene, clone size, V gene, J gene, CDR3 protein, CDR3 DNA. The D gene is left open where the match is weak. For some rows the clone size is stated as once, few or many, or as a class when expanded; others skip it.

d_gene: TRBD2
abundance: NA
v_gene: TRBV11-2
j_gene: TRBJ2-1
CDR3aa: CASSFSSGYRYNEQFF
CDR3nt: TGTGCCAGCAGCTTTTCTAGCGGGTACCGTTACAATGAGCAGTTCTTC

d_gene: NA
abundance: NA
v_gene: TRBV7-2
j_gene: TRBJ2-3
CDR3aa: CASSFAFGSTDTQYF
CDR3nt: TGTGCCAGCAGCTTTGCGTTCGGTTCCACAGATACGCAGTATTTT

d_gene: NA
abundance: few
v_gene: TRBV12-3/TRBV12-4
j_gene: TRBJ1-5
CDR3aa: CASSLGGRAPQHF
CDR3nt: TGTGCCAGCAGTTTAGGGGGAAGGGCGCCCCAGCATTTT

d_gene: TRBD2
abundance: once
v_gene: TRBV27
j_gene: TRBJ2-1
CDR3aa: CASSFLGLAYNEQFF
CDR3nt: TGTGCCAGCAGTTTCCTCGGACTAGCCTACAATGAGCAGTTCTTC

d_gene: NA
abundance: few
v_gene: TRBV4-2
j_gene: TRBJ2-7
CDR3aa: CASSQPIGDEQYF
CDR3nt: TGTGCCAGCAGCCAACCTATCGGGGACGAGCAGTACTTC

d_gene: TRBD1
abundance: NA
v_gene: TRBV4-3
j_gene: TRBJ2-7
CDR3aa: CASRKTGTYEQYF
CDR3nt: TGCGCCAGCAGAAAGACAGGGACGTACGAGCAGTACTTC

d_gene: NA
abundance: once
v_gene: TRBV7-8
j_gene: TRBJ1-2
CDR3aa: CASSLVGVTEMGYTF
CDR3nt: TGTGCCAGCAGCTTAGTAGGGGTCACCGAGATGGGCTACACCTTC

d_gene: TRBD2
abundance: NA
v_gene: TRBV6-6
j_gene: TRBJ2-1
CDR3aa: CASRLLAGAKNEQFF
CDR3nt: TGTGCCAGCAGACTACTAGCGGGAGCGAAAAATGAGCAGTTCTTC

d_gene: NA
abundance: NA
v_gene: TRBV7-9
j_gene: TRBJ2-7
CDR3aa: CASSWIGGKSSYEQYF
CDR3nt: TGTGCCAGCAGCTGGATAGGAGGGAAGAGCTCCTACGAGCAGTACTTC

d_gene: TRBD1
abundance: many
v_gene: TRBV12-3/TRBV12-4
j_gene: TRBJ1-1
CDR3aa: CASSVGQGDTEAFF
CDR3nt: TGTGCCAGCAGTGTGGGACAGGGTGACACTGAAGCTTTCTTT

d_gene: NA
abundance: NA
v_gene: TRBV7-8
j_gene: TRBJ2-5
CDR3aa: CASCIRTLQETQYF
CDR3nt: TGTGCCAGCTGCATACGGACCCTCCAAGAGACCCAGTACTTC

d_gene: NA
abundance: once
v_gene: TRBV5-5
j_gene: TRBJ2-6
CDR3aa: CASRYGDSGANVLTF
CDR3nt: TGTGCCAGCAGATACGGGGACTCTGGGGCCAACGTCCTGACTTTC

d_gene: TRBD2
abundance: few
v_gene: TRBV12-3/TRBV12-4
j_gene: TRBJ2-1
CDR3aa: CASSFGSGGAHEQFF
CDR3nt: TGTGCCAGCAGTTTTGGTAGCGGGGGGGCCCATGAGCAGTTCTTC

d_gene: NA
abundance: NA
v_gene: TRBV19
j_gene: TRBJ2-1
CDR3aa: CASSWTTSSYNEQFF
CDR3nt: TGTGCCAGTAGTTGGACTACCAGCTCCTACAATGAGCAGTTCTTC

d_gene: TRBD2
abundance: NA
v_gene: TRBV7-2
j_gene: TRBJ2-2
CDR3aa: CASSLVPGLVTGELFF
CDR3nt: TGTGCCAGCAGCTTAGTTCCGGGACTAGTAACCGGGGAGCTGTTTTTT

d_gene: NA
abundance: NA
v_gene: TRBV6-2/TRBV6-3
j_gene: TRBJ2-1
CDR3aa: CASSRGQGEQFF
CDR3nt: TGTGCCAGCAGTCGGGGCCAGGGTGAGCAGTTCTTC

d_gene: NA
abundance: NA
v_gene: TRBV7-9
j_gene: TRBJ2-7
CDR3aa: CASSRTGFSYEQYF
CDR3nt: TGTGCCAGCAGCCGTACAGGGTTCTCCTACGAGCAGTACTTC

d_gene: NA
abundance: NA
v_gene: TRBV6-5
j_gene: TRBJ1-3
CDR3aa: CASRRTLRGGKNTIYF
CDR3nt: TGTGCCAGCAGACGGACCCTGAGAGGGGGAAAAAACACCATATATTTT

d_gene: NA
abundance: few
v_gene: TRBV7-4
j_gene: TRBJ1-4
CDR3aa: CASSPRVGGVSNEKLFF
CDR3nt: TGTGCCAGCAGCCCCAGGGTGGGAGGCGTTTCTAATGAAAAACTGTTTTTT

d_gene: TRBD2
abundance: NA
v_gene: TRBV5-6
j_gene: TRBJ2-5
CDR3aa: CASSSPPAGGETQYF
CDR3nt: TGTGCCAGCAGCTCCCCCCCGGCGGGAGGAGAGACCCAGTACTTC

d_gene: NA
abundance: NA
v_gene: TRBV6-2/TRBV6-3
j_gene: TRBJ2-2
CDR3aa: CASSYAQGGGTGELFF
CDR3nt: TGTGCCAGCAGTTACGCTCAAGGGGGAGGAACCGGGGAGCTGTTTTTT

d_gene: NA
abundance: NA
v_gene: TRBV7-2
j_gene: TRBJ2-5
CDR3aa: CASSLQPNQETQYF
CDR3nt: TGTGCCAGCAGCCTTCAACCAAACCAAGAGACCCAGTACTTC

d_gene: TRBD1
abundance: few
v_gene: TRBV6-1
j_gene: TRBJ2-7
CDR3aa: CASSSPGQGAHEQYF
CDR3nt: TGTGCCAGCAGTTCCCCGGGACAGGGGGCCCACGAGCAGTACTTC

d_gene: NA
abundance: few
v_gene: TRBV7-9
j_gene: TRBJ1-5
CDR3aa: CASSQNEVYGQPQHF
CDR3nt: TGTGCCAGCAGCCAGAATGAGGTGTATGGTCAGCCCCAGCATTTT

d_gene: NA
abundance: NA
v_gene: TRBV15
j_gene: TRBJ1-1
CDR3aa: CATSRDLGRGNTEAFF
CDR3nt: TGTGCCACCAGCAGAGATTTGGGCAGGGGAAACACTGAAGCTTTCTTT

d_gene: NA
abundance: NA
v_gene: TRBV28
j_gene: TRBJ1-2
CDR3aa: CASSLVATGYGYTF
CDR3nt: TGTGCCAGCAGTTTAGTCGCGACAGGCTATGGCTACACCTTC

d_gene: NA
abundance: NA
v_gene: TRBV7-2
j_gene: TRBJ2-3
CDR3aa: CASSTPLGGGATDTQYF
CDR3nt: TGTGCCAGCAGCACCCCTCTGGGGGGAGGAGCCACAGATACGCAGTATTTT

d_gene: NA
abundance: NA
v_gene: TRBV7-6
j_gene: TRBJ2-2
CDR3aa: CASSLAANTRELFF
CDR3nt: TGTGCCAGCAGCTTAGCAGCTAACACCAGGGAGCTGTTTTTT

d_gene: TRBD2
abundance: few
v_gene: TRBV6-2/TRBV6-3
j_gene: TRBJ2-5
CDR3aa: CASSYSPGTSGLQETQYF
CDR3nt: TGTGCCAGCAGTTACTCCCCCGGGACTAGCGGACTCCAGGAGACCCAGTACTTC

d_gene: NA
abundance: NA
v_gene: TRBV4-1
j_gene: TRBJ2-4
CDR3aa: CASSQGAGGQYF
CDR3nt: TGCGCCAGCAGCCAAGGCGCCGGAGGTCAGTACTTC

d_gene: TRBD1
abundance: NA
v_gene: TRBV15
j_gene: TRBJ2-1
CDR3aa: CAVGWDRYNEQFF
CDR3nt: TGTGCCGTGGGTTGGGACAGATACAATGAGCAGTTCTTC

d_gene: TRBD2
abundance: many
v_gene: TRBV7-2
j_gene: TRBJ2-1
CDR3aa: CASSLVIAGGHEQFF
CDR3nt: TGTGCCAGCAGCTTAGTAATAGCGGGGGGCCATGAGCAGTTCTTC

d_gene: NA
abundance: once
v_gene: TRBV7-6
j_gene: TRBJ2-2
CDR3aa: CASSLAPRGSTGELFF
CDR3nt: TGTGCCAGCAGCTTAGCTCCCCGGGGGAGCACCGGGGAGCTGTTTTTT

d_gene: NA
abundance: few
v_gene: TRBV24-1
j_gene: TRBJ2-7
CDR3aa: CATSDSYEQYF
CDR3nt: TGTGCCACCAGTGACAGTTACGAGCAGTACTTC

d_gene: TRBD1
abundance: few
v_gene: TRBV7-2
j_gene: TRBJ2-7
CDR3aa: CASSLVGQGFYEQYF
CDR3nt: TGTGCCAGCAGCTTAGTCGGACAGGGATTCTACGAGCAGTACTTC